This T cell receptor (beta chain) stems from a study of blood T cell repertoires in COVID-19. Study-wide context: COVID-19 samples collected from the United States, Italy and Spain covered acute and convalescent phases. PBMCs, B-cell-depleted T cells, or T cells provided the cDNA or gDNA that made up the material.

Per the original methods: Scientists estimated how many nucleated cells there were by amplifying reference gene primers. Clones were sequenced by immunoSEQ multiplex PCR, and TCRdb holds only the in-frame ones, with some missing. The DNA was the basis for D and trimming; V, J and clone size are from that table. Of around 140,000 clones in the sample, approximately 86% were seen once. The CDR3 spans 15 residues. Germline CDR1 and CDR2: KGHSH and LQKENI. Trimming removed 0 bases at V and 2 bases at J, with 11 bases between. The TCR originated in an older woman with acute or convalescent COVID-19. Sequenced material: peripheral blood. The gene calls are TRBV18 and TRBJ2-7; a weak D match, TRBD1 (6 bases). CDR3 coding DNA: TGTGCCAGCTCACCACCGGCAGGGGCGGCCTACGAGCAGTACTTC. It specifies CASSPPAGAAYEQYF.